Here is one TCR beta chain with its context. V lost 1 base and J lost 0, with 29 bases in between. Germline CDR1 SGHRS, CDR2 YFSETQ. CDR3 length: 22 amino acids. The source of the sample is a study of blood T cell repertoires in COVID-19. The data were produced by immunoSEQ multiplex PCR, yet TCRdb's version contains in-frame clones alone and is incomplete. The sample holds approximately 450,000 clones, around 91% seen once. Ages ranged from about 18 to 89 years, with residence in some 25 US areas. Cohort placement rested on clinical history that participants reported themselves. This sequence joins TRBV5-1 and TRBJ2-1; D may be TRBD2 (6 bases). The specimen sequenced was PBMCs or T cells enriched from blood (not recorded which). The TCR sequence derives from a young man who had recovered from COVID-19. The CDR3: CASSLWTRWTESLGSSYNEQFF. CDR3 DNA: TGCGCCAGCAGCTTGTGGACCCGCTGGACTGAATCGCTCGGGAGCTCCTACAATGAGCAGTTCTTC.